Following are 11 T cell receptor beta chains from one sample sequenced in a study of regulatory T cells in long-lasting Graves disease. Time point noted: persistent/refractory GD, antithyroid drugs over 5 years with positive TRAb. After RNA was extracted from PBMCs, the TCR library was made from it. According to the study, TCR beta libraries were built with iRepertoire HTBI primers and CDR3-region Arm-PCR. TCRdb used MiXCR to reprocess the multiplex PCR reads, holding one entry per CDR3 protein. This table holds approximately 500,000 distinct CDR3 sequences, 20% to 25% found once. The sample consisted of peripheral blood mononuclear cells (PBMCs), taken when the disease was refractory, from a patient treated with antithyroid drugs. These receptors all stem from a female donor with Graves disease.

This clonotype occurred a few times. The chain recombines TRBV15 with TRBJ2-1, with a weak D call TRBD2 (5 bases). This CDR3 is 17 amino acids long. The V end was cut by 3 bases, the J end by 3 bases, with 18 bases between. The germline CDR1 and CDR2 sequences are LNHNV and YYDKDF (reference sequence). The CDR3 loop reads CATSSDSRGANYNEQFF. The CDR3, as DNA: TGTGCCACCAGCAGCGACTCCCGGGGAGCAAACTACAATGAGCAGTTCTTC. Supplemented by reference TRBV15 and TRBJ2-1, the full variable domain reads DAMVIQNPRYQVTQFGKPVTLSCSQTLNHNVMYWYQQKSSQAPKLLFHYYDKDFNNEADTPDNFQSRRPNTSFCFLDIRSPGLGDTAMYLCATSSDSRGANYNEQFFGPGTRLTVL.

In DNA, the CDR3 is TGTGCCAGCAATCCGGGACTAGCGACCTACAATGAGCAGTTCTTC. It yields the protein CASNPGLATYNEQFF. J is TRBJ2-1 and V is TRBV6-2 or TRBV6-3; 10 nucleotides agree with TRBD2. V dropped 7 bases and J dropped 2; count of bases not matched to a gene: 5. The V gene's germline CDR1 is MNHEY and CDR2 SVGEGT. The CDR3 is 15 residues long.

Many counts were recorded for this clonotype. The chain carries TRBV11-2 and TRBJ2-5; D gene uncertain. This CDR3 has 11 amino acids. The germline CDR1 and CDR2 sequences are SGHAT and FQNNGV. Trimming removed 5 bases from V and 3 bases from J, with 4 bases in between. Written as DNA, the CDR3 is TGTGCCAGCAGCCGTAAAGAGACCCAGTACTTC. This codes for CASSRKETQYF.

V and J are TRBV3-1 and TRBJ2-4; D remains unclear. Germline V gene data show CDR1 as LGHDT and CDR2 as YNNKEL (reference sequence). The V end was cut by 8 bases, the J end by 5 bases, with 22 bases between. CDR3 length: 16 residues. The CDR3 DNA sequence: TGTGCCAGCTCTTTAGGGCCGAGGCTCCAACAAAACATTCAGTACTTC. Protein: CASSLGPRLQQNIQYF.

The CDR3 sequence: CASRMGPWGDTDTQYF. CDR3 sequence (DNA): TGTGCCAGCAGAATGGGCCCCTGGGGAGACACGGATACGCAGTATTTT. The rearrangement uses TRBV2 and TRBJ2-3; maybe TRBD2 (5 bases). V was pared by 6 bases and J by 6 bases, with 22 bases between. Germline CDR1 SNHLY, CDR2 FYNNEI. CDR3 length: 16 amino acids.

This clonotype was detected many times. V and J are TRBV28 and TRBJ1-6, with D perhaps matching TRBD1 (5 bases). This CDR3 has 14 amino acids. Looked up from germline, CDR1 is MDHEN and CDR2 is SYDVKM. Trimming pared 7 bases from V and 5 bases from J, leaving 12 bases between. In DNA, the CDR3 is TGTGCCAGCAAGCGGGGGTCCGATAATTCACCCCTCCACTTT. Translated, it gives CASKRGSDNSPLHF.

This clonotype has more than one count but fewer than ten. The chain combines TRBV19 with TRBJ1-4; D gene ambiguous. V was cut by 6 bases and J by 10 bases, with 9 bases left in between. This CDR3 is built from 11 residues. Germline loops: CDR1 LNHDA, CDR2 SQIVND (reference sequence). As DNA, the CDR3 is TGTGCCAGTAGCTATAGCGGAAAACTGTTTTTT. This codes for CASSYSGKLFF.

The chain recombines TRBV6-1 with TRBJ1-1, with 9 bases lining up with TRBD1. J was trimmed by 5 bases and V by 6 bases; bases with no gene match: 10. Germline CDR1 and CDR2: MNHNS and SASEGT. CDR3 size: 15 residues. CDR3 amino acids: CASRDTGGARTEAFF. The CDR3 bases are TGTGCCAGCAGGGATACAGGGGGCGCTCGGACTGAAGCTTTCTTT.

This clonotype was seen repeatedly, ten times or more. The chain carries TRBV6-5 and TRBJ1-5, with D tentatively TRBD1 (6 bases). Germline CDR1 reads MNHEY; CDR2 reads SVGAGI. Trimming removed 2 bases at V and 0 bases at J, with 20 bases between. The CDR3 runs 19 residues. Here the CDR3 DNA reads TGTGCCAGCAGTTACACCGACCCTCGGGGGGCAGCTAGCAATCAGCCCCAGCATTTT. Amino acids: CASSYTDPRGAASNQPQHF.

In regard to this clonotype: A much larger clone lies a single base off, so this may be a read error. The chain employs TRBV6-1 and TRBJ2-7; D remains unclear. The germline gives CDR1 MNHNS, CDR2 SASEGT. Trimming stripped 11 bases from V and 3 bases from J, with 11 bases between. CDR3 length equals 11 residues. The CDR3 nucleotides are TGTGCCGGCGGAGACGTCTACGAGCAGTACTTC. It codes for CAGGDVYEQYF.

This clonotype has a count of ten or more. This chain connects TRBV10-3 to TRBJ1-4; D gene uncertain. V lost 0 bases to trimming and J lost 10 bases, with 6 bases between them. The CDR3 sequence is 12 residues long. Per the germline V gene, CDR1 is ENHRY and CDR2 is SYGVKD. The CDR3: CAISESNAKLFF. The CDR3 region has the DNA TGTGCCATCAGTGAGTCGAACGCAAAACTGTTTTTT.